These 24 T cell receptor beta chains came from one sample sequenced in a study of T-cell reconstitution after alpha-beta-depleted transplantation in children (dated by TCRdb to about 2016). The treatment or condition label corresponds to: allogeneic hematopoietic cell transplantation with graft depleted of TCRalphabeta T cells and CD19 B cells. Library construction relied on PCR. The instrument was an Illumina HiSeq 2500. Molecular barcoding was employed in the preparation of TCR libraries, with unique molecular identifiers being used to normalize TCRbeta repertoire quantification. Using fastp trimming at Q25 and MiXCR clonotype assembly, TCRdb reanalyzed the public sequencing data and kept in-frame beta chains. Each entry is one CDR3 protein sequence, shown with its most common DNA and genes. For this sample there are roughly 300,000 distinct CDR3 sequences; more than 9% appear just once. Around 22% of the sample belongs to the ten largest clones.

The sequencing here drew on peripheral blood, taken 180 days after TCRalphabeta/CD19-depleted stem cell transplant. Receptors originate from a male patient between 2 and 9 years old who had a stem cell transplant for chronic granulomatous disease, so the T cells may come from the graft donor.

This clonotype was recorded at least ten times. V is TRBV7-6 and J is TRBJ1-1; TRBD1 agrees at 9 bases. The V and J ends lost 3 bases and 5 bases, in that order; junction bases with no gene match: 10. The length of the CDR3 is 16 residues. Looked up from germline, CDR1 is SGHVS and CDR2 is FNYEAQ. CDR3 in DNA: TGTGCCAGCAGCTTGGCGGTGACAGGGGGTTTAACTGAAGCTTTCTTT. This sequence encodes CASSLAVTGGLTEAFF.

In this sample, this clonotype turned up many times. The chain links TRBV5-1 to TRBJ2-4; weak D call: TRBD1 (6 bases). The CDR3 consists of 16 residues. Per germline, CDR1 SGHRS and CDR2 YFSETQ. V gave up 3 bases and J gave up 1 base, with 14 bases separating them. CDR3 coding DNA: TGCGCCAGCAGCTCAGGTATCAGGGGCGCCAAAAACATTCAGTACTTC. Its protein is CASSSGIRGAKNIQYF.

This clonotype was recorded at least ten times. V and J are TRBV20-1 and TRBJ2-7, with TRBD2 identical over 12 bases. Germline CDR1 and CDR2: DFQATT and SNEGSKA (reference sequence). The CDR3 length is 16 residues. V gave up 1 base and J gave up 3 bases; unmatched junction bases: 7. CDR3 loop: CSARVPRLAGVYEQYF. DNA of the CDR3: TGCAGTGCTAGAGTTCCTCGACTAGCGGGAGTCTACGAGCAGTACTTC.

This clonotype was recorded many times. This chain uses TRBV7-2 with TRBJ2-3; the D gene is possibly TRBD2 (6 bases). The germline gives CDR1 SGHTA, CDR2 FQGNSA. V dropped 6 bases and J dropped 3 bases, with 7 bases sitting between them. This CDR3 comprises 12 residues. The CDR3: CASSGGTDTQYF. The CDR3 DNA reads as TGTGCCAGCAGTGGAGGGACAGATACGCAGTATTTT.

The chain uses TRBV30 and TRBJ2-1, with no clear D. The CDR3 sequence is 13 residues long. Germline values: CDR1 GTSNPN, CDR2 SVGIG (reference sequence). V dropped 8 bases and J dropped 4 bases, with 15 bases sitting between them. The CDR3 DNA is TGTGCCCGCTCGGCACAACCTTACAATGAGCAGTTCTTC. Protein: CARSAQPYNEQFF. Supplemented by reference TRBV30 and TRBJ2-1, the full variable domain reads SQTIHQWPATLVQPVGSPLSLECTVEGTSNPNLYWYRQAAGRGLQLLFYSVGIGQISSEVPQNLSASRPQDRQFILSSKKLLLSDSGFYLCARSAQPYNEQFFGPGTRLTVL.

In its sample, this clonotype was seen many times. The chain has TRBV12-3 or TRBV12-4 and TRBJ2-5; TRBD2 matches 10 bases. V lost 0 bases and J lost 4; bases outside the gene matches: 5. This CDR3 comprises 16 residues. The DNA of the CDR3 is TGTGCCAGCAGTTTAGCTCTAGCGGGAGTGGCAGAGACCCAGTACTTC. Amino acid sequence: CASSLALAGVAETQYF.

The CDR3 protein is CASSLAGGNIQYF. The CDR3 DNA reads as TGTGCCAGCAGTTTAGCAGGGGGCAACATTCAGTACTTC. V is TRBV12-3 or TRBV12-4 and J is TRBJ2-4, with 7 positions matching TRBD1. CDR3 length: 13 residues. The trim removed 0 bases at V and 7 bases at J, leaving 0 bases unmatched.

This clonotype was picked up many times. The chain carries TRBV9 and TRBJ2-2, with D perhaps matching TRBD1 (8 bases). Germline CDR1 is SGDLS and CDR2 is YYNGEE. This CDR3 is built from 15 residues. The V end lost 3 bases, the J end lost 5 bases, and 14 bases lay between the germline ends. The CDR3 reads CASSAHRGGTGELFF. DNA of the CDR3: TGTGCCAGCAGCGCCCACAGGGGGGGGACCGGGGAGCTGTTTTTT.

In its sample, this clonotype was seen many times. CDR3 nucleotide sequence: TGTGCCAGCTCACGAACACTAGCGGGAAGCACCGGGGAGCTGTTTTTT. This sequence encodes CASSRTLAGSTGELFF. The chain couples TRBV18 to TRBJ2-2, with 10 bases aligning to TRBD2. From germline, CDR1 is KGHSH and CDR2 LQKENI. The CDR3 is 16 residues long. V lost 4 bases and J lost 4; bases outside the gene matches: 6.

This clonotype has ten or more counts. The CDR3 DNA is TGTGCTAGTGGTCCGGACAGGGCCCGTAGCTCCTACGAGCAGTACTTC. Amino acids: CASGPDRARSSYEQYF. V and J are TRBV12-5 and TRBJ2-7, with 8 bases that match TRBD1. The CDR3 is 16 amino acids. Germline CDR1 LGHNT, CDR2 FRNRAP. The V and J ends lost 5 bases and 0 bases, in that order; junction bases with no gene match: 9.

At least ten counts were recorded for this clonotype. This rearrangement joins TRBV7-2 to TRBJ1-5, with D hard to call. The CDR3 contains 14 residues. Trimming removed 1 base from V and 4 bases from J, with 8 bases in between. Germline assignment: CDR1 SGHTA and CDR2 FQGNSA. This chain's CDR3 is CASSLGSGNQPQHF. In DNA, the CDR3 is TGTGCCAGCAGCTTAGGTTCAGGTAATCAGCCCCAGCATTTT.

The table lists this clonotype with a few counts. The CDR3 sequence: CAWSVRGDRIYGYTF. Here the CDR3 DNA reads TGTGCCTGGAGTGTACGAGGGGATAGAATCTATGGCTACACCTTC. The chain employs TRBV30 and TRBJ1-2, with D possibly matching TRBD1 (5 bases). This CDR3 is built from 15 residues. The germline CDR1 and CDR2 sequences are GTSNPN and SVGIG (reference sequence). V shed 0 bases and J shed 4 bases, with 15 bases lying between them.

About this clonotype: A much more abundant neighbour one base away suggests this may be a read error. V usage is TRBV28 and J usage is TRBJ2-1, with D uncertain. Germline loops: CDR1 MDHEN, CDR2 SYDVKM. This CDR3 spans 15 amino acids. The CDR3 region is CTSSLIGNSYNEQFF. The CDR3 nucleotides are TGTACCAGCAGCCTCATTGGCAACTCCTACAATGAGCAGTTCTTC.

This clonotype was seen ten or more times. This chain links TRBV6-1 with TRBJ2-5, with TRBD2 identical over 12 bases. Germline V gene sequence: CDR1 MNHNS, CDR2 SASEGT. CDR3 length equals 18 residues. The junction had 13 bases not matched to a gene; V was cut back by 5 bases and J by 3 bases. The CDR3: CASSPPLTSGRGKETQYF. The CDR3 bases are TGTGCCAGCAGTCCGCCCTTGACTAGCGGGAGAGGAAAAGAGACCCAGTACTTC.

With regard to this clonotype: A much larger clone sits a single nucleotide away, making a read error possible. The chain uses TRBV9 and TRBJ2-4; 9 nucleotides line up with TRBD1. From germline, CDR1 is SGDLS and CDR2 YYNGEE. The CDR3 sequence is 15 residues long. CDR3 in DNA: TGTGCCAGCAGCGTAGGACAGGGGGGAAGAAACATTCGGTACTTC. Amino acids: CASSVGQGGRNIRYF.

Turning to this clonotype: This could be a read error, since a much larger clone is one nucleotide away. The chain links TRBV7-2 to TRBJ2-5; maybe TRBD2 (6 bases). The CDR3 contains 13 residues. V lost 5 bases to trimming and J lost 5 bases, with 12 bases between them. CDR1 and CDR2 (germline): SGHTA, FQGNSA. The CDR3 reads CASSAGQGETQYF. The CDR3 region has the DNA TGTGCCAGCAGCGCGGGGCAGGGTGAGACCCAGTACTTC.

V usage is TRBV30 and J usage is TRBJ1-3; D gene uncertain. Germline lookup yields CDR1 GTSNPN and CDR2 SVGIG (reference sequence). This CDR3 comprises 12 residues. V lost 0 bases, J lost 9 bases, and 9 bases lay in between. CDR3 sequence reads: CAWSVHRGTIYF. The CDR3 coding sequence is TGTGCCTGGAGTGTACACCGAGGCACCATATATTTT.

This clonotype came up many times. V and J are TRBV29-1 and TRBJ2-7; TRBD1 aligns across 7 bases. The CDR3 has 12 residues. The V segment lost 6 bases and the J segment 2 bases; nucleotides outside the gene matches: 4. Germline assignment: CDR1 SQVTM and CDR2 ANQGSEA. This chain's CDR3 is CSVLTGPYEQYF. CDR3 nucleotides: TGCAGCGTCCTGACAGGGCCCTACGAGCAGTACTTC.

This clonotype occurred many times. The chain carries TRBV27 and TRBJ2-7; 9 nucleotides agree with TRBD1. Germline CDR1 reads MNHEY; CDR2 reads SMNVEV (reference sequence). The CDR3 loop spans 14 amino acids. V lost 3 bases and J lost 4; bases outside the gene matches: 4. The CDR3 protein is CASSFWDRVYEQYF. In nucleotides, the CDR3 is TGTGCCAGCAGTTTCTGGGACAGGGTTTACGAGCAGTACTTC.

This clonotype was seen repeatedly, ten times or more. The rearrangement joins TRBV29-1 to TRBJ1-5; possibly TRBD1 for D (6 bases). The CDR3 spans 12 residues. Germline V gives CDR1 SQVTM, CDR2 ANQGSEA. With 6 bases removed from V and 3 bases from J, the gap between germline ends came to 9 bases. Written as DNA, the CDR3 is TGCAGCGTGGGGGACACCAATCAGCCCCAGCATTTT. Amino acid sequence: CSVGDTNQPQHF. Using reference TRBV29-1 and TRBJ1-5 for the parts outside the CDR3, the full variable domain is SAVISQKPSRDICQRGTSLTIQCQVDSQVTMMFWYRQQPGQSLTLIATANQGSEATYESGFVIDKFPISRPNLTFSTLTVSNMSPEDSSIYLCSVGDTNQPQHFGDGTRLSIL.

Many counts were recorded for this clonotype. This chain joins TRBV9 and TRBJ2-7; D unresolved. V lost 3 bases and J lost 2, with 12 bases in between. The germline gives CDR1 SGDLS, CDR2 YYNGEE. There are 14 residues in the CDR3. This CDR3 is CASSASQHPYEQYF. In DNA form, the CDR3 reads TGTGCCAGCAGCGCCAGCCAGCACCCCTACGAGCAGTACTTC.

This clonotype showed up just a few times. The V and J genes are TRBV4-2 and TRBJ1-4, with 12 bases lining up with TRBD1. Germline V gene sequence: CDR1 LGHNA, CDR2 YNFKEQ. The CDR3 covers 18 residues. The V segment lost 2 bases and the J segment 3 bases; nucleotides outside the gene matches: 7. The CDR3, as DNA: TGTGCCAGCAGCCAACCCGGGACAGGGGGCATAGCTAATGAAAAACTGTTTTTT. It translates to CASSQPGTGGIANEKLFF.

This clonotype was recorded many times. The chain recombines TRBV7-8 with TRBJ2-1; 9 nucleotides agree with TRBD2. Per the germline V gene, CDR1 is SGHVS and CDR2 is FQNEAQ. V lost 0 bases and J lost 7; bases outside the gene matches: 10. CDR3 size: 17 residues. The CDR3 spells CASSLAANSGSRNEQFF. DNA for the CDR3: TGTGCCAGCAGCTTAGCAGCCAATAGCGGGAGTCGGAATGAGCAGTTCTTC.

In its sample, this clonotype was seen many times. The chain employs TRBV7-2 and TRBJ1-2; perhaps TRBD1 as D (6 bases). From germline, CDR1 is SGHTA and CDR2 FQGNSA. With 6 bases removed from V and 7 bases from J, the gap between germline ends came to 12 bases. This CDR3 comprises 12 residues. The CDR3 loop is CASRDDRSGYTF. CDR3 DNA sequence: TGTGCCAGCAGAGACGACAGGTCTGGCTACACCTTC.